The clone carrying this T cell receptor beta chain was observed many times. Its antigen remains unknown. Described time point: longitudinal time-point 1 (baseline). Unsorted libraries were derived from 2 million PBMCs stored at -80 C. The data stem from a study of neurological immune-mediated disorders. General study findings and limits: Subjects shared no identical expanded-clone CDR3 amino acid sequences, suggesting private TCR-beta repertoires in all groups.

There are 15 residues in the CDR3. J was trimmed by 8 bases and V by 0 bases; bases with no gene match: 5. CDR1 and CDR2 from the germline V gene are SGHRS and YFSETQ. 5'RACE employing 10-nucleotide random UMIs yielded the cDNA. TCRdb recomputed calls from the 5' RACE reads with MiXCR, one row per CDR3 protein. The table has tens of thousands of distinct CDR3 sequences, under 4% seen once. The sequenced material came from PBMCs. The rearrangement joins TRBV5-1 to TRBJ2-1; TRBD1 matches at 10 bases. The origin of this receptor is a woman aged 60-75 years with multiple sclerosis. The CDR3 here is CASSLGGQGFHEQFF. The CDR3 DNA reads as TGCGCCAGCAGCTTGGGGGGACAGGGGTTTCATGAGCAGTTCTTC.